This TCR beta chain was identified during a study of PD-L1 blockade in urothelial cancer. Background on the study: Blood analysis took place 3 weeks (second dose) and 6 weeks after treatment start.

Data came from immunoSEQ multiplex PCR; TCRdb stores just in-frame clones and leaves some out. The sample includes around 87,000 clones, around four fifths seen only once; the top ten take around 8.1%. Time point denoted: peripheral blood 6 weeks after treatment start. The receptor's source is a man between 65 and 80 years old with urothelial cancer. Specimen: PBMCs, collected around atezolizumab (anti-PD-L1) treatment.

The CDR3 DNA reads TGTGCCAGCAGTTACAGAACCGGGACGGGGGACACTGAAGCTTTCTTT. It is translated as CASSYRTGTGDTEAFF. The chain links TRBV6-5 to TRBJ1-1; a weak D match, TRBD1 (5 bases). This CDR3 region has 16 residues. Germline CDR1 reads MNHEY; CDR2 reads SVGAGI. Trimming pared 2 bases from V and 3 bases from J, leaving 16 bases between.